These T cell receptor beta chains were read from a single sample in a study of shared clonotypes between healthy human individuals. Assay used: immunoSEQ multiplex PCR; TCRdb lists only in-frame clones, some missing. The sample lists a few million clones; approximately 93% were seen once. The sequencing input was naive CD4+ T cells from PBMCs. These receptors were collected from a man between 18 and 35 years old in good health. Some clones in this sample may be carry-over from other donors' samples. Each CDR3 is given with its conserved first and last residue. The D gene is left open where the match is weak. Some rows mark clone size as missing; the rest say once, few, many or name a class of expanded clone.

cdr3_nt cdr3_aa d_call clone_size j_call v_call
TGCAGCTCAGGGGGGTTAAGTGGAGATACGCAGTATTTT CSSGGLSGDTQYF NA NA TRBJ2-3 TRBV29-1
TGTGCCAGCAGTGAAAACGGGGGGTCCTACAATGAGCAGTTCTTC CASSENGGSYNEQFF TRBD2 NA TRBJ2-1 TRBV7-2
TGTGCCAGCACCAACGGGGGCTTC CASTNGGF NA NA TRBJ2-7 TRBV6-5
TGCGCCAGCAGTTACCCTGGGGACATTCAGTACTTC CASSYPGDIQYF NA NA TRBJ2-4 TRBV5-1
TGTGCCAGCAGCTTGGCTCAGGGATATCAAGAGACCCAGTACTTC CASSLAQGYQETQYF NA NA TRBJ2-5 TRBV5-4
TGTGCCAGCAGTGAAGACGAGGCAGGGCCTTCTGAAAAACTGTTTTTT CASSEDEAGPSEKLFF NA NA TRBJ1-4 TRBV2
TGCGCCATCAATGCCGAGCAGTACTTC CAINAEQYF NA few TRBJ2-7 TRBV10-1
TGTGCCAGCAGTGAAGACTACGAGCAGTACTTC CASSEDYEQYF NA NA TRBJ2-7 TRBV25-1
TGCGCCAGCAGCCAAGGCCGCGCTAAGAGAGGCGGGACAGATACGCAGTATTTT CASSQGRAKRGGTDTQYF NA NA TRBJ2-3 TRBV4-1
TGTGCCAGCAGCTTAATTCCAGGCCCATCTGGAAACACCATATATTTT CASSLIPGPSGNTIYF NA NA TRBJ1-3 TRBV11-2
TGTGCCAGCAGTCCACAGACAGGGGTGAACACTGAAGCTTTCTTT CASSPQTGVNTEAFF TRBD1 NA TRBJ1-1 TRBV6-6
TGCGCCAGCAGGCTAGCGGGATGGGATGAGCAGTTCTTC CASRLAGWDEQFF TRBD2 NA TRBJ2-1 TRBV10-2
TGTGCCAGCAGTGAATCCCCAGCGAGTGGGGAGACCCAGTACTTC CASSESPASGETQYF NA NA TRBJ2-5 TRBV25-1
TGTGCCACCCGGAGGGCGGCCCATGGCTACACCTTC CATRRAAHGYTF NA NA TRBJ1-2 TRBV28
TGTGCCAGCAGCTTGGGGTCTAGCGGGCGTTACGAGCAGTACTTC CASSLGSSGRYEQYF TRBD2 NA TRBJ2-7 TRBV5-4
TGTGCCAGCTCACCCCCCGGGAGCACAGATACGCAGTATTTT CASSPPGSTDTQYF NA once TRBJ2-3 TRBV18
TGTGCCAGCAGCTTGACAGGGGAAGAGACCCAGTACTTC CASSLTGEETQYF TRBD1 NA TRBJ2-5 TRBV5-5
TGTGCCAGCAGTGAAGCTGGCGCGGAGACCCAGTACTTC CASSEAGAETQYF NA NA TRBJ2-5 TRBV6-1
TGTGCCAGCAGCCGGGACAGGGAGGAGCAGCCCCAGCATTTT CASSRDREEQPQHF TRBD1 few TRBJ1-5 TRBV7-9
TGCGCCAGCAGCTTACAGACAGGGTACGCTGAAGCTTTCTTT CASSLQTGYAEAFF TRBD1 NA TRBJ1-1 TRBV5-1
TGTGCCTGGAGTTTTTCAGGGTTCGGCGAGCAGTACTTC CAWSFSGFGEQYF NA NA TRBJ2-7 TRBV30
TGTGCCAGTAGTATAGTTGCGGGGAGCAATCAGCCCCAGCATTTT CASSIVAGSNQPQHF NA NA TRBJ1-5 TRBV19
TGTGCCTGGACTGGAGGGGGATACACCATATATTTT CAWTGGGYTIYF NA NA TRBJ1-3 TRBV30
TGTGCCAGTAGTATGGTCCCCATGGGGGAGCAGTACTTC CASSMVPMGEQYF NA NA TRBJ2-7 TRBV19
TGTGCCAGCAGCTCCGGACTAGCGGGAGAGAGCACAGATACGCAGTATTTT CASSSGLAGESTDTQYF TRBD2 NA TRBJ2-3 TRBV28
TGTGCCAGCAGCTCTCCAGCGGAGGGGGATGAGCAGTTCTTC CASSSPAEGDEQFF NA NA TRBJ2-1 TRBV7-8
TGTGCCAGCAGTACTCGGAACTATGGCTACACCTTC CASSTRNYGYTF NA NA TRBJ1-2 TRBV6-5
TGTGCCAGCAGCCAAGATCCTTACGGGACGATGGGCTATGGCTACACCTTC CASSQDPYGTMGYGYTF NA NA TRBJ1-2 TRBV14
TGTGCCAGCACAAGCGGGATGGTGTTGACCGGGGAGCTGTTTTTT CASTSGMVLTGELFF TRBD2 once TRBJ2-2 TRBV27
TGTACCAGTAGTAGTCGAAGCGCCCGCGCATACAATGAGCAGTTCTTC CTSSSRSARAYNEQFF NA NA TRBJ2-1 TRBV19
TGTGCCAGCAGCTCGACATATACAGTTAGCACAGATACGCAGTATTTT CASSSTYTVSTDTQYF NA NA TRBJ2-3 TRBV11-2
TGTGCCAGCTCACCAACAGCAAAAGAGACCCAGTACTTC CASSPTAKETQYF NA NA TRBJ2-5 TRBV18
TGTGCCAGCTTAGATTTACAGGGATACTACAATGAGCAGTTCTTC CASLDLQGYYNEQFF NA NA TRBJ2-1 TRBV18
TGTGCCAGCAGCAACGAAAGGGACGCCAGCTACGAGCAGTACTTC CASSNERDASYEQYF NA NA TRBJ2-7 TRBV6-5